These T cell receptor beta chains were read from a single sample in a study of T cells in Graves' hyperthyroidism and ophthalmopathy. Via MiXCR, TCRdb re-called the multiplex PCR reads, giving one row per CDR3 protein. The table records hundreds of thousands of distinct CDR3 sequences, 45% of them present only once. Source material: peripheral blood or thyroid tissue (not recorded which). Receptor source: an adult man with Graves' disease, either hyperthyroidism or ophthalmopathy (not recorded which). The CDR3 runs from the conserved cysteine through the conserved F or W. Each record gives: clone size, D gene, J gene, V gene, CDR3 DNA, CDR3 protein. The D gene is left open where the match is weak. Clone size, where shown, is once, few, many, or a class for clones that have expanded.

clone size: many
D gene: -
J gene: TRBJ2-7
V gene: TRBV24-1
CDR3 DNA: TGTGCCACCAGTGATTTGAGGCTTGTCGGCCCCTACGAGCAGTACTTC
CDR3 protein: CATSDLRLVGPYEQYF

clone size: many
D gene: -
J gene: TRBJ1-4
V gene: TRBV2
CDR3 DNA: TGTGCCAGCAGGGAGCAGGGGAATAATGAAAAACTGTTTTTT
CDR3 protein: CASREQGNNEKLFF

clone size: -
D gene: -
J gene: TRBJ1-2
V gene: TRBV24-1
CDR3 DNA: TGTGCCACCAGTGCGCCCTCGGGGGGTAACTATGGCTGCACCTTC
CDR3 protein: CATSAPSGGNYGCTF

clone size: -
D gene: -
J gene: TRBJ1-1
V gene: TRBV10-3
CDR3 DNA: TGTGCCATCAGTGAGCTTGGGGACTCCACCCAGGCTTTCTTT
CDR3 protein: CAISELGDSTQAFF

clone size: few
D gene: -
J gene: TRBJ1-5
V gene: TRBV7-2
CDR3 DNA: TGTGCCAGCAGCTTAGTCAGTGACCCCGATCAGCCCCAGCATTTT
CDR3 protein: CASSLVSDPDQPQHF

clone size: once
D gene: TRBD1
J gene: TRBJ1-6
V gene: TRBV10-3
CDR3 DNA: TGTGCCATCCGTCCCGGGACAGGGAGCTCCTATAATTCACCCCTCCACTTT
CDR3 protein: CAIRPGTGSSYNSPLHF

clone size: -
D gene: -
J gene: TRBJ1-1
V gene: TRBV25-1
CDR3 DNA: TGTGCCGACAGTCCCCACACTGAAGCTTTCTTT
CDR3 protein: CADSPHTEAFF

clone size: -
D gene: TRBD1
J gene: TRBJ1-2
V gene: TRBV9
CDR3 DNA: TGTGCCAGCAGCCGAAGGAGTCCCGGGACAGGGGGCAATGGCTACACCTTC
CDR3 protein: CASSRRSPGTGGNGYTF

clone size: once
D gene: TRBD2
J gene: TRBJ2-7
V gene: TRBV29-1
CDR3 DNA: TGCAGCTGGACTAGCGGGAGGACCCAAACATACGAGCAGTACTTC
CDR3 protein: CSWTSGRTQTYEQYF

clone size: -
D gene: TRBD1
J gene: TRBJ1-5
V gene: TRBV12-3/TRBV12-4
CDR3 DNA: TGTGCCAGCAGTAGACAGGGGACACCGGGGGGTCAGCCCCAGCATTTT
CDR3 protein: CASSRQGTPGGQPQHF

clone size: -
D gene: TRBD1
J gene: TRBJ1-3
V gene: TRBV20-1
CDR3 DNA: TGCAGTGCTAGAGACTACCAGGGGGCTGATGAAAACACCATATATTTT
CDR3 protein: CSARDYQGADENTIYF

clone size: -
D gene: -
J gene: TRBJ2-7
V gene: TRBV29-1
CDR3 DNA: TGCAGCGACGGGACTCTGGGGTACGAGCAGTACTTC
CDR3 protein: CSDGTLGYEQYF

clone size: many
D gene: TRBD1
J gene: TRBJ1-6
V gene: TRBV20-1
CDR3 DNA: TGCAGTGCTAGAACGGACAGGTCTAATTCACCCCTCCACTTT
CDR3 protein: CSARTDRSNSPLHF

clone size: -
D gene: -
J gene: TRBJ1-3
V gene: TRBV11-2
CDR3 DNA: TGTGCCAGCTTTGGAGAGTCTGGAAACACCATATATTTT
CDR3 protein: CASFGESGNTIYF

clone size: -
D gene: -
J gene: TRBJ1-5
V gene: TRBV5-8
CDR3 DNA: TGTGCCAGCAGCTTGGTAATACAGCCCCAGCATTTT
CDR3 protein: CASSLVIQPQHF

clone size: -
D gene: -
J gene: TRBJ1-4
V gene: TRBV11-1
CDR3 DNA: TGTGCCAGCAGCATCGGGGGGGCTGTTTTTTTT
CDR3 protein: CASSIGGAVFF

clone size: -
D gene: -
J gene: TRBJ2-6
V gene: TRBV2
CDR3 DNA: TGTGCCAGCAGTGAAGCAGAGGTGTCCAACGTCCTGACTTTC
CDR3 protein: CASSEAEVSNVLTF

clone size: -
D gene: TRBD1
J gene: TRBJ1-2
V gene: TRBV7-9
CDR3 DNA: TGTGCCAGCAACCTCCGGGACAGGGATGGCTACACCTTC
CDR3 protein: CASNLRDRDGYTF

clone size: many
D gene: -
J gene: TRBJ1-2
V gene: TRBV12-3/TRBV12-4
CDR3 DNA: TGTGCCAGCGCCTACTCTGCCGGGACAATCTTC
CDR3 protein: CASAYSAGTIF

clone size: -
D gene: -
J gene: TRBJ1-1
V gene: TRBV25-1
CDR3 DNA: TGTGCCAGCAGCCTAATAGGGCCTCACACTGAAGCTTTCTTT
CDR3 protein: CASSLIGPHTEAFF

clone size: -
D gene: TRBD2
J gene: TRBJ2-5
V gene: TRBV20-1
CDR3 DNA: TGCAGTGCTACTAGACTAGCGGCATCGTACCAAGAGACCCAGTACTTC
CDR3 protein: CSATRLAASYQETQYF

clone size: -
D gene: -
J gene: TRBJ2-2
V gene: TRBV5-1
CDR3 DNA: TGTGCCAGCAGCCAAGACCCGGACGGCACCGGGGAGCTGTTTTTT
CDR3 protein: CASSQDPDGTGELFF

clone size: many
D gene: -
J gene: TRBJ2-2
V gene: TRBV29-1
CDR3 DNA: TGCAGCGTGATTGGTCAGGGCGCCGGGGAGCTGTTTTTT
CDR3 protein: CSVIGQGAGELFF

clone size: -
D gene: TRBD1
J gene: TRBJ1-5
V gene: TRBV10-3
CDR3 DNA: TGTGCCATCAGTGAAGTGACAGGGGTCCTGATTCATCAGCCCCAGCATTTT
CDR3 protein: CAISEVTGVLIHQPQHF

clone size: -
D gene: -
J gene: TRBJ1-2
V gene: TRBV25-1
CDR3 DNA: TGTGCCAGCAGTGAAGCGCCCGGGGCCACCGCTAACTATAGCTACACCTTC
CDR3 protein: CASSEAPGATANYSYTF

clone size: -
D gene: TRBD1
J gene: TRBJ1-2
V gene: TRBV5-1
CDR3 DNA: TGCGCCAGCACGGACAGGGGTCCGTTTGACTATGGCTACACCTTC
CDR3 protein: CASTDRGPFDYGYTF

clone size: many
D gene: -
J gene: TRBJ2-5
V gene: TRBV15
CDR3 DNA: TGTGCCACCAGCAGGAGGCGGGGGCGCGAGACCCAGTACTTC
CDR3 protein: CATSRRRGRETQYF

clone size: -
D gene: -
J gene: TRBJ1-2
V gene: TRBV7-6
CDR3 DNA: TGTGCCAGCAGTGTCGAGTGGGGGATCTATGGCTACACCTTC
CDR3 protein: CASSVEWGIYGYTF

clone size: few
D gene: TRBD1
J gene: TRBJ2-6
V gene: TRBV2
CDR3 DNA: TGTGCCAGCAGACGGCGGACAGGGGGTTTTGGGGCCAACGTCCTGACTTTC
CDR3 protein: CASRRRTGGFGANVLTF

clone size: few
D gene: -
J gene: TRBJ1-1
V gene: TRBV29-1
CDR3 DNA: TGCAGCGTTGGGCGATGGACTGAAGCTTTCTTT
CDR3 protein: CSVGRWTEAFF

clone size: -
D gene: -
J gene: TRBJ2-7
V gene: TRBV5-5
CDR3 DNA: TGCGCCAGCAGCTCTGGGGGGCAGTACTTC
CDR3 protein: CASSSGGQYF

clone size: -
D gene: -
J gene: TRBJ1-5
V gene: TRBV24-1
CDR3 DNA: TGTGCCACCAGTGATTATTTCAGCAATCAGCCCCAGCATTTT
CDR3 protein: CATSDYFSNQPQHF

clone size: many
D gene: -
J gene: TRBJ1-5
V gene: TRBV2
CDR3 DNA: TGTGCCAGCAGTCGACAGGTAACCAGCAATCAGCCCCAGCATTTT
CDR3 protein: CASSRQVTSNQPQHF

clone size: -
D gene: -
J gene: TRBJ1-5
V gene: TRBV19
CDR3 DNA: TGTGCCAGTAGTATTACGGGGGGAGCCAATCAGCCCCAGCATTTT
CDR3 protein: CASSITGGANQPQHF

clone size: once
D gene: -
J gene: TRBJ1-5
V gene: TRBV24-1
CDR3 DNA: TGTGCCACCAGTGAGGGGGGTAAGCATCAGCCCCAGCATTTT
CDR3 protein: CATSEGGKHQPQHF

clone size: -
D gene: TRBD2
J gene: TRBJ2-7
V gene: TRBV5-1
CDR3 DNA: TGCGCCAGCAGCCCTAGCGGGAAAGTCTACGAGCAGTACTTC
CDR3 protein: CASSPSGKVYEQYF

clone size: many
D gene: -
J gene: TRBJ2-2
V gene: TRBV29-1
CDR3 DNA: TGCAGCGTTGCCGGGGGCGGAGGCACCGGGGAGCTGTTTTTT
CDR3 protein: CSVAGGGGTGELFF